This T cell receptor beta chain was found in a study of blood T cells in healthy people across ages (dated by TCRdb to the mid-2010s). Study-level background: In model experiments, template switching captured roughly one uniquely barcoded TCR beta cDNA molecule for every two T cells. Age-related changes in TCR beta repertoire diversity were measured in the study by deep sequencing normalized with unique cDNA molecular identifiers. To avoid experimental bias, donors of different ages were randomly spread across the sequencing lanes. Using the same blood draw, the study looked at two additional independent replicas of 1 million unique cDNA reads for two donors, one aged 18 to 30 and the other aged 80 or older. The donors were divided into four age groups: young (average approximately 15 years), middle-aged (roughly 42), aged (approximately 59) and long-lived (about 79). Results and caveats for the whole study, not just this receptor: The CMV infection status of donors was not known, potentially confounding age-related changes in expanded clonotypes. Because profiling used bulk unsorted PBMCs, naive and antigen-experienced compartments could not be compared conclusively. Observed TCR beta diversity correlated strongly with the percentage of naive T cells measured by flow cytometry. The long-lived group showed more naive CD4+ T cells, fewer expanded clones and increased TCR diversity than the aged group, suggesting age selection. Observed TCR beta diversity per million T cells fell roughly linearly with age, and a significant reduction was already apparent by age around 44. Total diversity estimates from one million sequenced T cells were considered lower bounds and underestimates.

The roughly 39 donors, aged about 6 to 90 years, were systemically healthy Caucasian individuals from Russia. Ten milliliters of peripheral blood were drawn from each donor into EDTA-treated Vacutainer tubes. Ficoll-Paque density-gradient centrifugation was used to isolate PBMCs, with at least 7 million obtained per sample. Trizol reagent was used to extract total RNA from PBMCs, with at least 6 micrograms per sample. The percentages of naive CD45RAhigh/CD27high T cells were determined by flow cytometry on a PBMC aliquot from every donor. The library was generated by 5' RACE. The run used an Illumina HiSeq 2500. A second roughly 6 to 12 cycle PCR used a sample-barcoded 5' primer and a J-beta primer mix. A unique molecular identifier was introduced onto each TCR beta cDNA molecule by a template-switch 5' adaptor carrying 12 random nucleotides. At least 3 million CDR3-containing paired-end reads were obtained from each sample. First-strand cDNA synthesis was performed from all RNA using the Mint cDNA synthesis kit, with priming by a TRBC-specific oligonucleotide. After uracil-DNA glycosylase treatment, a first 18-cycle PCR used universal primers M1SS and BC2_uni_R on all cDNA. As for how the authors treated the data: For normalization, 1 million high-quality reads were randomly selected from each sample, with every read carrying a distinct molecular identifier. Reads sharing molecular identifiers were discarded rather than binned into consensus sequences. MiTCR, set to a Q25 quality threshold and the strictest error-elimination algorithm, was used for CDR3 identification, clonotype clustering and error correction. A nonparametric unseen species model with Euler transformation was used to estimate a lower bound on total TCR beta diversity. Clones were called with MiXCR by TCRdb after fastp trimmed the public reads at Q25, and only in-frame beta chains were retained. Identical CDR3 proteins give one entry, which carries the most common genes and DNA. What appears here as the V and J calls and clone size reflects TCRdb's work, not the paper's. The sample yields under 2,000,000 distinct CDR3 sequences; roughly 50% were counted once. The ten top clones hold less than 2.5% of the sample.

Points on this clonotype: The antigen it recognizes is unknown. It has no much larger one-base neighbor in the sample; base qualities were not kept.

Here V drops 1 base and J drops 6 bases, and the junction holds 8 bases not matched to any gene. The CDR3 runs 14 amino acids, cysteine and phenylalanine included. Only the CDR3 DNA stays, 42 bases, in frame from base 1. Via the germline V gene (reference sequence), CDR1 is DFQATT and CDR2 SNEGSKA. Sequencing was carried out using blood. The TCR comes from a woman aged 35 to 49 in good health. The rearrangement combines TRBV20-1 with TRBJ1-2; TRBD1 aligns with 7 central bases. The CDR3 protein: CSARGQGPRDGYTF. The DNA sequence reads TGCAGTGCTAGAGGACAGGGCCCCCGGGATGGCTACACCTTC.